The source of this T cell receptor (beta chain) is a study of regulatory T cells in long-lasting Graves disease. Stated time point: persistent/refractory GD, antithyroid drugs over 5 years with positive TRAb. Following extraction of RNA from PBMCs, that RNA was used to make the TCR library. Library construction for TCR beta used iRepertoire HTBI primers and Arm-PCR of CDR3 regions. Original analysis: The study identified 50 to 70 TRBV and approximately 15 TRBJ segments across samples. TCRdb itself ran the multiplex PCR reads through MiXCR, one entry per CDR3 protein. The V and J calls come from TCRdb's annotation, not from the publication. The sample lists about 310,000 distinct CDR3 sequences, 20% to 25% occurring once. The table lists this clonotype with many counts. V lost 6 bases to trimming and J lost 2 bases, with 11 bases between them. The CDR3 totals 12 residues. Per germline, CDR1 SQVTM and CDR2 ANQGSEA.

The chain employs TRBV29-1 and TRBJ2-7, with D tentatively TRBD1 (6 bases). The receptor comes from a female donor with Graves disease. The sample here was peripheral blood mononuclear cells (PBMCs), taken when the disease was refractory, from a patient treated with antithyroid drugs. Here the CDR3 DNA reads TGCAGCGTCGAGGACAGACCCTACGAGCAGTACTTC. Its protein is CSVEDRPYEQYF.